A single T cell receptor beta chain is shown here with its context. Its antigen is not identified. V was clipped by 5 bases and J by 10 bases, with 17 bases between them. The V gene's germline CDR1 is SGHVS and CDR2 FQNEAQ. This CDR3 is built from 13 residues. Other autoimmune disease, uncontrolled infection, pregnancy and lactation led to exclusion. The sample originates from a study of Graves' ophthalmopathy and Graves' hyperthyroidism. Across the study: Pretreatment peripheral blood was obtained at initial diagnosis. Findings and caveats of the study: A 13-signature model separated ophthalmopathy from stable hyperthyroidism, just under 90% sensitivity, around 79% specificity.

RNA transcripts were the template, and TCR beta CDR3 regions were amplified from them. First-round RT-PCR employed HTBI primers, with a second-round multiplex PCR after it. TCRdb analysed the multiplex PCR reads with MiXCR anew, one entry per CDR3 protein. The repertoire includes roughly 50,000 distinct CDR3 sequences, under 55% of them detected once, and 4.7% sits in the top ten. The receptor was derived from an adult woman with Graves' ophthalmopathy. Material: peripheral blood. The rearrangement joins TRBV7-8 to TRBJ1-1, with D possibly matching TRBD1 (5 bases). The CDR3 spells CASSRDLERGAFF. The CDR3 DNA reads TGTGCCAGCAGCCGCGACCTAGAAAGGGGAGCTTTCTTT. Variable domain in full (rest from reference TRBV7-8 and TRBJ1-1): GAGVSQSPRYKVAKRGQDVALRCDPISGHVSLFWYQQALGQGPEFLTYFQNEAQLDKSGLPSDRFFAERPEGSVSTLKIQRTQQEDSAVYLCASSRDLERGAFFGQGTRLTVV.